The 30 T cell receptor beta chains listed next were all sequenced from one sample in a study of tissue T cells after allogeneic stem cell transplantation. This research-autopsy study prospectively enrolled adult allogeneic hematopoietic cell transplant recipients with steroid-refractory graft-versus-host disease. Profiled with immunoSEQ multiplex PCR; TCRdb holds only in-frame clones, not every one. The top ten hold about 15% of the sample, which has about 2,000 clones, around 61% seen once. Source: transverse colon tissue, taken at autopsy. The receptors were sampled from a male patient at least 60 years old with steroid-refractory graft-versus-host disease after an allogeneic stem cell transplant. The T cells may partly be graft donor cells.

V and J are TRBV6-5 and TRBJ1-2; 8 bases are a match to TRBD1. V gave up 6 bases and J gave up 7 bases; unmatched junction bases: 10. The CDR3 is 14 residues long. Looked up from germline, CDR1 is MNHEY and CDR2 is SVGAGI. CDR3 coding DNA: TGTGCCAGCAGGCAAAGGCAGGGGGCAAGTGGCTACACCTTC. This sequence encodes CASRQRQGASGYTF.

The chain combines TRBV13 with TRBJ2-7, with 10 bases identical to TRBD1. Per germline, CDR1 PRHDT and CDR2 FYEKMQ (reference sequence). The junction had 4 bases not matched to a gene; V was cut back by 5 bases and J by 9 bases. This CDR3 is 12 amino acids long. CDR3 sequence (DNA): TGTGCCAGCAGCCGAAGACAGGGGGCGCAGTACTTC. Its translation is CASSRRQGAQYF.

The chain carries TRBV19 and TRBJ2-7, with TRBD1 matching over 8 bases. The germline gives CDR1 LNHDA, CDR2 SQIVND (reference sequence). This CDR3 has 15 residues. The J segment lost 2 bases and the V segment lost 6 bases, leaving 9 bases of the junction unmatched. In nucleotides, the CDR3 is TGTGCCAGTAGCTTCAGGACAGGGCAAACCTACGAGCAGTACTTC. Translation: CASSFRTGQTYEQYF.

This clone has more than one count but fewer than ten. The chain couples TRBV28 to TRBJ2-2; D could derive from TRBD1 or TRBD2 (5 bases each). Trimming took off 6 bases at V and 4 bases at J, with 15 bases between the two ends. This CDR3 is built from 15 residues. Germline CDR1 reads MDHEN; CDR2 reads SYDVKM. The CDR3 region is CASSPTDGSTGELFF. CDR3 in DNA: TGTGCCAGCAGCCCGACAGATGGGAGCACCGGGGAGCTGTTTTTT.

In this sample, this clone turned up once. The gene calls are TRBV6-2 or TRBV6-3 and TRBJ2-5; D is ambiguous. Germline CDR1 and CDR2: MNHEY and SVGEGT. The CDR3 spans 14 residues. The V end was cut by 5 bases, the J end by 8 bases, with 18 bases between. The DNA of the CDR3 is TGTGCCAGCAGTGGGCCCTCCGGAAGAGATACCCAGTACTTC. This sequence encodes CASSGPSGRDTQYF.

The genes are TRBV10-1 and TRBJ1-1, with 11 bases matching TRBD1. The V gene's germline CDR1 is WNHNN and CDR2 SYGVQD (reference sequence). J lost 4 bases, V lost 5 bases, and 12 bases had no gene match. This CDR3 is built from 17 residues. CDR3 sequence reads: CASSPGTGGAGCTEAFF. The CDR3 DNA sequence: TGCGCCAGCAGTCCCGGGACAGGGGGGGCTGGGTGCACTGAAGCTTTCTTT.

This rearrangement joins TRBV7-2 to TRBJ2-2; TRBD1 is a possible D gene (5 bases). Trimming shortened V by 3 bases and J by 0 bases, and 8 bases separated the two germline ends. CDR1 is SGHTA, CDR2 FQGNSA, per germline. This CDR3 contains 15 residues. The CDR3 DNA follows: TGTGCCAGCAGCTTCGACAGTTCGAACACCGGGGAGCTGTTTTTT. Its protein product is CASSFDSSNTGELFF.

This chain connects TRBV2 to TRBJ2-2, with a possible D match to TRBD2 (5 bases). CDR3 length equals 14 residues. V dropped 7 bases and J dropped 5 bases, with 14 bases sitting between them. Looked up from germline, CDR1 is SNHLY and CDR2 is FYNNEI. The CDR3 here is CASMRVGTTGELFF. DNA of the CDR3: TGTGCCAGCATGAGGGTCGGAACAACCGGGGAGCTGTTTTTT.

The gene calls are TRBV6-5 and TRBJ1-6; D is ambiguous. V shed 11 bases and J shed 4 bases, with 15 bases lying between them. This CDR3 is 14 amino acids long. In germline, CDR1 is MNHEY, CDR2 SVGAGI. CDR3 in amino acids: CAAAVGDYNSPLHF. The DNA for the CDR3 is TGTGCCGCCGCGGTTGGAGATTATAATTCACCCCTCCACTTT.

J is TRBJ2-7 and V is TRBV19, with 7 bases aligning to TRBD2. The CDR3 has 16 residues. From germline, CDR1 is LNHDA and CDR2 SQIVND (reference sequence). V trimming: 0 bases; J trimming: 5 bases; junction bases outside the gene matches: 10. CDR3 loop: CASSIERTRSQDEQYF. The DNA for the CDR3 is TGTGCCAGTAGTATAGAGCGGACTAGGTCCCAAGACGAGCAGTACTTC.

This clone was detected a few times. The J gene is TRBJ1-4, the V gene TRBV19; no definite D call. V was trimmed by 6 bases and J by 0 bases, leaving 20 bases between them. CDR3 size: 18 residues. The germline gives CDR1 LNHDA, CDR2 SQIVND (reference sequence). CDR3 sequence reads: CASRLGRTIPPTNEKLFF. The CDR3 DNA reads as TGTGCCAGTAGACTCGGCAGGACGATTCCCCCAACTAATGAAAAACTGTTTTTT.

This clone turned up a few times. This specimen includes other DNA sequences encoding the same CDR3. The chain couples TRBV12-3 or TRBV12-4 to TRBJ2-7, with 8 bases fitting TRBD2. V shed 6 bases, J shed 4 bases, and the junction held 2 bases outside the gene matches. This CDR3 comprises 12 residues. CDR3 DNA: TGTGCCAGCAGCCCGGGAGGGTACGAGCAGTACTTC. Translating gives CASSPGGYEQYF.

This clone showed up just a few times. The V gene is TRBV12-3 or TRBV12-4, the J gene TRBJ1-3; no definite D call. Trimming removed 3 bases from V and 4 bases from J, with 7 bases in between. The CDR3 is 13 amino acids. CDR3 sequence: CASSFRLGNTIYF. In nucleotides, the CDR3 is TGTGCCAGCAGTTTTCGTCTAGGAAACACCATATATTTT.

Sample share makes this clone hyperexpanded. The chain couples TRBV4-3 to TRBJ1-2; perhaps TRBD1 as D (5 bases). V was shortened by 0 bases and J by 6 bases, with 14 bases between the two germline ends. The CDR3 has 15 amino acids. Per germline, CDR1 LGHNA and CDR2 YSLEER. In DNA form, the CDR3 reads TGCGCCAGCAGCCAAGATGAGGGCAGGGTGGATGGCTACACCTTC. As protein: CASSQDEGRVDGYTF.

A remark on this clone: Other DNA sequences in this sample translate to the same CDR3. The genes are TRBV4-3 and TRBJ2-2; D remains unclear. The CDR3 is made up of 13 amino acids. The V gene's germline CDR1 is LGHNA and CDR2 YSLEER. V lost 1 base to trimming and J lost 4 bases, with 4 bases between them. The CDR3 DNA is TGCGCCAGCAGCCAAGGGGTCACCGGGGAGCTGTTTTTT. Translated, it gives CASSQGVTGELFF.

V and J are TRBV7-9 and TRBJ1-5; the D gene is possibly TRBD1 (5 bases). Trimming took 5 bases from V and 7 from J, leaving 12 bases between them. The CDR3 covers 13 residues. CDR1 and CDR2 (germline): SEHNR, FQNEAQ (reference sequence). The CDR3 region has the DNA TGTGCCAGCAGCGGGGGGGGGTACCAGCCCCAGCATTTT. It specifies CASSGGGYQPQHF.

The chain combines TRBV5-1 with TRBJ2-5; D perhaps matches TRBD1 (5 bases). The germline gives CDR1 SGHRS, CDR2 YFSETQ. Trimming removed 1 base at V and 0 bases at J, with 13 bases between. The CDR3 is 16 residues long. DNA of the CDR3: TGCGCCAGCAGCTTGATGGCCAGGGAATACCAAGAGACCCAGTACTTC. Translation gives CASSLMAREYQETQYF.

The V call is TRBV9, the J call TRBJ2-3; no clear D gene. There are 11 residues in the CDR3. Trimming left V 0 bases short and J 6 bases short, with 2 bases between. Per the germline V gene, CDR1 is SGDLS and CDR2 is YYNGEE. The CDR3 DNA sequence: TGTGCCAGCAGCGTAGCGGATACGCAGTATTTT. The encoded protein is CASSVADTQYF.

This clone came up a few times. This chain joins TRBV19 and TRBJ1-6; the D is unclear. The CDR3 has 10 amino acids. Looked up from germline, CDR1 is LNHDA and CDR2 is SQIVND (reference sequence). V dropped 8 bases and J dropped 9 bases, with 5 bases sitting between them. CDR3: CASGPSPLHF. The CDR3 DNA follows: TGTGCCAGTGGGCCTTCACCCCTCCACTTT.

V and J are TRBV7-2 and TRBJ2-1; TRBD2 is a possible D gene (7 bases). Trimming shortened V by 5 bases and J by 4 bases, and 15 bases separated the two germline ends. The CDR3 contains 15 residues. Per the germline V gene, CDR1 is SGHTA and CDR2 is FQGNSA. The CDR3 spells CASSPGGTLYNEQFF. CDR3 sequence (DNA): TGTGCCAGCAGCCCGGGGGGCACACTTTACAATGAGCAGTTCTTC.

This chain links TRBV5-1 with TRBJ1-1; TRBD1 might be the D (6 bases). V was cut by 0 bases and J by 2 bases, with 11 bases left in between. The V gene's germline CDR1 is SGHRS and CDR2 YFSETQ. The CDR3 spans 15 residues. The CDR3 region has the DNA TGCGCCAGCAGCTTGGACTCACAGGGAAACACTGAAGCTTTCTTT. This gives the protein CASSLDSQGNTEAFF. Full variable domain (rest looked up from reference TRBV5-1 and TRBJ1-1): KAGVTQTPRYLIKTRGQQVTLSCSPISGHRSVSWYQQTPGQGLQFLFEYFSETQRNKGNFPGRFSGRQFSNSRSEMNVSTLELGDSALYLCASSLDSQGNTEAFFGQGTRLTVV.

The rearrangement joins TRBV9 to TRBJ1-1; the match to TRBD1 covers 9 bases. The CDR3 is 14 residues long. Trimming took 3 bases from V and 9 from J; bases not matched to a gene: 9. Germline V CDR1 and CDR2: SGDLS, YYNGEE. The CDR3 bases are TGTGCCAGCAGCGCCAACAGGGGGCGCGACCAAGCTTTCTTT. It codes for CASSANRGRDQAFF.

The V gene is TRBV15, the J gene TRBJ2-7, with 9 bases fitting TRBD1. The CDR3 is 14 amino acids. Germline values: CDR1 LNHNV, CDR2 YYDKDF (reference sequence). J gave up 6 bases and V 3 bases, and 6 bases lay outside the gene matches. The CDR3 loop reads CATSRVTGGAEQYF. DNA for the CDR3: TGTGCCACCAGCAGGGTAACAGGGGGCGCCGAGCAGTACTTC.

The CDR3 DNA is TGCAGCGTTGCGGACCAAGAGACCCAGTACTTC. Protein product: CSVADQETQYF. The chain employs TRBV29-1 and TRBJ2-5; unclear D gene. Germline values: CDR1 SQVTM, CDR2 ANQGSEA. V lost 4 bases and J 0 bases, leaving 3 bases between the germline ends. This CDR3 has 11 residues.

This sequence joins TRBV7-9 and TRBJ2-3, with D hard to call. Germline V gene data show CDR1 as SEHNR and CDR2 as FQNEAQ (reference sequence). Trimming removed 1 base from V and 8 bases from J, with 19 bases in between. The CDR3 runs 16 residues. The CDR3 loop is CASSLGADRIRLTQYF. The CDR3 nucleotides read TGTGCCAGCAGCTTAGGGGCAGACCGAATACGGCTTACGCAGTATTTT. The entire variable domain, with the rest obtained from reference TRBV7-9 and TRBJ2-3, is as follows: DTGVSQNPRHKITKRGQNVTFRCDPISEHNRLYWYRQTLGQGPEFLTYFQNEAQLEKSRLLSDRFSAERPKGSFSTLEIQRTEQGDSAMYLCASSLGADRIRLTQYFGPGTRLTVL.

The chain couples TRBV11-2 to TRBJ1-1, with 8 bases that match TRBD1. This CDR3 spans 14 amino acids. CDR1 is SGHAT and CDR2 is FQNNGV in the germline V gene. The J segment lost 4 bases and the V segment lost 4 bases, leaving 5 bases of the junction unmatched. CDR3 protein: CASSSTGGRTEAFF. CDR3 nucleotide sequence: TGTGCCAGCAGCTCCACAGGGGGGCGCACTGAAGCTTTCTTT.

The chain has TRBV5-3 and TRBJ2-7; 9 bases align to TRBD1. TRBV5-3 is marked as an open reading frame, function uncertain. This CDR3 is built from 14 residues. V lost 4 bases to trimming and J lost 2 bases; unmatched junction nucleotides: 4. The CDR3 spells CARSVGTGTYEQYF. Here the CDR3 DNA reads TGTGCCAGAAGCGTCGGGACAGGGACCTACGAGCAGTACTTC.

This clone has just a few counts. The genes are TRBV2 and TRBJ2-2; no clear D gene. Germline V gives CDR1 SNHLY, CDR2 FYNNEI. This CDR3 contains 15 residues. Trimming removed 8 bases at V and 2 bases at J, with 15 bases between. The CDR3 loop reads CASGQHRVNTGELFF. The CDR3 DNA reads as TGTGCCAGCGGGCAGCACAGAGTAAACACCGGGGAGCTGTTTTTT. The full variable domain, completed using reference TRBV2 and TRBJ2-2, is EPEVTQTPSHQVTQMGQEVILRCVPISNHLYFYWYRQILGQKVEFLVSFYNNEISEKSEIFDDQFSVERPDGSNFTLKIRSTKLEDSAMYFCASGQHRVNTGELFFGEGSRLTVL.

Only a few counts were recorded for this clone. The chain recombines TRBV29-1 with TRBJ1-1; TRBD1 matches at 7 bases. CDR1 SQVTM and CDR2 ANQGSEA come from the germline V gene. The CDR3 loop spans 14 amino acids. V shed 6 bases, J shed 1 base, and the junction held 8 bases outside the gene matches. DNA of the CDR3: TGCAGCGTCAAACCGGGACAGCAGAACACTGAAGCTTTCTTT. It specifies CSVKPGQQNTEAFF.

J is TRBJ2-3 and V is TRBV5-1, with D tentatively TRBD1 or TRBD2 (5 bases each). CDR1 is SGHRS, CDR2 YFSETQ, per germline. This CDR3 has 15 amino acids. The V end lost 1 base, the J end lost 4 bases, and 13 bases lay between the germline ends. This CDR3 is CASSLSLPGPDTQYF. The CDR3 nucleotides read TGCGCCAGCAGCTTGTCCCTTCCGGGGCCAGATACGCAGTATTTT.